These 21 T cell receptor beta chains originate from one sample sequenced in a study of cytomegalovirus exposure and HLA in healthy donors. PCR amplification relied on 60 Vbeta primers (plus 13 Jbeta primers). Assay: immunoSEQ multiplex PCR; the TCRdb copy retains only in-frame clones and omits some. The sample comprises around 300,000 clones, around 65% of which are singletons, and 2% to 2.5% rests with the top ten. The source material was PBMCs. The receptors here all came from a female donor in good health and CMV-seronegative.

The count of this clone is one. The rearrangement uses TRBV7-2 and TRBJ2-5; TRBD2 aligns across 9 bases. The CDR3 contains 14 residues. Germline loops: CDR1 SGHTA, CDR2 FQGNSA. The junction had 5 bases not matched to a gene; V was cut back by 5 bases and J by 4 bases. CDR3 loop: CASSRSGRPETQYF. The DNA of the CDR3 is TGTGCCAGCAGCCGCAGCGGGAGGCCAGAGACCCAGTACTTC.

CDR3 loop: CASSLPGTGKSYEQYF. CDR3 coding DNA: TGTGCCAGCAGTTTACCCGGGACAGGGAAAAGCTACGAGCAGTACTTC. This chain connects TRBV28 to TRBJ2-5, with 9 positions matching TRBD1. The J call may be mistaken, given a closer DNA end match to TRBJ2-7. CDR3 length: 16 amino acids. CDR1 and CDR2 (germline): MDHEN, SYDVKM.

The rearrangement links TRBV5-4 to TRBJ1-1; 9 bases line up with TRBD1. The CDR3 is made up of 15 amino acids. In germline, CDR1 is SGHNT, CDR2 YYREEE (reference sequence). V gave up 4 bases and J gave up 1 base; unmatched junction bases: 5. CDR3 coding DNA: TGTGCCAGCAGCCCCCGGGACAGGGAGAACACTGAAGCTTTCTTT. Encoded protein: CASSPRDRENTEAFF.

The genes are TRBV27 and TRBJ1-5; 7 nucleotides match TRBD1. After removal of 5 bases from V and 0 bases from J, the junction contained 7 bases not matched to a gene. CDR3 length: 16 amino acids. Germline V gene lookup returns CDR1 MNHEY and CDR2 SMNVEV (reference sequence). This CDR3 reads CASSHTGALSNQPQHF. The DNA of the CDR3 is TGTGCCAGCAGTCACACAGGGGCGCTTAGCAATCAGCCCCAGCATTTT.

This clone was observed a handful of times. This chain links TRBV5-8 with TRBJ2-1; 10 bases are a match to TRBD1. Germline V gene sequence: CDR1 SGHTS, CDR2 YDEGEE. The V and J ends lost 4 bases and 8 bases, in that order; junction bases with no gene match: 12. CDR3 length: 16 residues. CDR3 residues: CASSVHPGQGKDEQFF. Here the CDR3 DNA reads TGTGCCAGCAGCGTACATCCGGGACAGGGGAAGGATGAGCAGTTCTTC. Based on the CDR3 plus reference TRBV5-8 and TRBJ2-1, the full variable domain is EAGVTQSPTHLIKTRGQQATLRCSPISGHTSVYWYQQALGLGLQFLLWYDEGEERNRGNFPPRFSGRQFPNYSSELNVNALELEDSALYLCASSVHPGQGKDEQFFGPGTRLTVL.

J is TRBJ1-5 and V is TRBV2; D may be TRBD1 (6 bases). The CDR3 covers 13 residues. V was shortened by 7 bases and J by 6 bases, with 13 bases between the two germline ends. Germline V CDR1 and CDR2: SNHLY, FYNNEI. Here the CDR3 DNA reads TGTGCCAGCACTCTGACAGGTGGTCAGCCCCAGCATTTT. It is translated as CASTLTGGQPQHF.

This chain joins TRBV12-5 and TRBJ2-1; 7 bases agree with TRBD1. Germline assignment: CDR1 LGHNT and CDR2 FRNRAP. V gave up 6 bases and J gave up 4 bases; unmatched junction bases: 12. This CDR3 has 16 amino acids. CDR3 sequence reads: CASGLGSGTAYNEQFF. The CDR3 bases are TGTGCTAGTGGCCTCGGATCCGGGACAGCATACAATGAGCAGTTCTTC.

The chain recombines TRBV5-5 with TRBJ1-5, with a possible D match to TRBD1 (6 bases). Trimming shortened V by 2 bases and J by 2 bases, and 14 bases separated the two germline ends. Germline V gives CDR1 SGHKS, CDR2 YYEKEE (reference sequence). This CDR3 comprises 16 residues. CDR3 DNA: TGTGCCAGCAGCTTCGGGGACCCAGGGGGCAATCAGCCCCAGCATTTT. This codes for CASSFGDPGGNQPQHF.

This chain connects TRBV7-9 to TRBJ2-7; D uncertain. The germline CDR1 and CDR2 sequences are SEHNR and FQNEAQ (reference sequence). This CDR3 has 14 residues. Trimming removed 2 bases at V and 0 bases at J, with 8 bases between. CDR3 region: CASSLLGGSYEQYF. The CDR3 nucleotides read TGTGCCAGCAGCTTATTAGGCGGCTCCTACGAGCAGTACTTC.

J is TRBJ1-4 and V is TRBV7-8; D uncertain. Trimming stripped 5 bases from V and 8 bases from J, with 12 bases between. Germline V gives CDR1 SGHVS, CDR2 FQNEAQ. CDR3 size: 13 residues. The CDR3, as DNA: TGTGCCAGCAGCGAGGGCAGCGCGGAAAAACTGTTTTTT. This encodes CASSEGSAEKLFF.

This chain uses TRBV5-1 with TRBJ2-7; possible D gene TRBD1, 7 bases. V dropped 0 bases and J dropped 6 bases, with 16 bases sitting between them. CDR1 SGHRS and CDR2 YFSETQ come from the germline V gene. The CDR3 contains 15 residues. CDR3 sequence reads: CASSLAAGGWAEQYF. CDR3 nucleotides: TGCGCCAGCAGCTTGGCCGCAGGGGGGTGGGCCGAGCAGTACTTC.

Concerning this clone: Mismatch with germline at one junction end may stem from a read error. The chain uses TRBV7-9 and TRBJ2-7; D not resolved. The CDR3 has 13 amino acids. Germline V gene data show CDR1 as SEHNR and CDR2 as FQNEAQ (reference sequence). The CDR3, as DNA: TGTTCCAGCAACACTCTAGGTACCTACGAGCAGTACTTC. Its protein is CSSNTLGTYEQYF.

This clone turned up a few times. The chain has TRBV4-2 and TRBJ1-2, with D perhaps matching TRBD1 (6 bases). V was cut by 2 bases and J by 8 bases, with 18 bases left in between. The CDR3 has 15 residues. Germline V gene sequence: CDR1 LGHNA, CDR2 YNFKEQ. CDR3 sequence reads: CASSQPTGEGGGYTF. CDR3 bases: TGTGCCAGCAGCCAACCGACTGGGGAGGGGGGGGGCTACACCTTC.

The table lists this clone with a count of one. The chain has TRBV6-5 and TRBJ2-1; TRBD2 matches 9 bases. V dropped 5 bases and J dropped 3; count of bases not matched to a gene: 5. This CDR3 comprises 15 residues. Germline CDR1 and CDR2: MNHEY and SVGAGI. CDR3 residues: CASSRPSGIYNEQFF. In nucleotides, the CDR3 is TGTGCCAGCAGTCGACCTAGCGGGATCTACAATGAGCAGTTCTTC.

The V gene is TRBV5-1, the J gene TRBJ1-1; the D is unclear. The CDR3 totals 14 residues. Germline assignment: CDR1 SGHRS and CDR2 YFSETQ. Trimming left V 5 bases short and J 3 bases short, with 14 bases between. CDR3 nucleotide sequence: TGCGCCAGCAGGGAAAGCGGGGAGGACACTGAAGCTTTCTTT. Translation: CASRESGEDTEAFF. The whole variable domain, filled in from reference TRBV5-1 and TRBJ1-1, reads KAGVTQTPRYLIKTRGQQVTLSCSPISGHRSVSWYQQTPGQGLQFLFEYFSETQRNKGNFPGRFSGRQFSNSRSEMNVSTLELGDSALYLCASRESGEDTEAFFGQGTRLTVV.

This clone showed up just a few times. The chain couples TRBV28 to TRBJ2-4; the match to TRBD1 covers 7 bases. CDR3 length: 15 residues. With 4 bases clipped from V and 0 bases from J, the junction kept 3 bases outside the gene matches. Germline V gene data show CDR1 as MDHEN and CDR2 as SYDVKM. CDR3 amino acids: CASSWTGLAKNIQYF. CDR3 DNA: TGTGCCAGCAGTTGGACAGGACTAGCCAAAAACATTCAGTACTTC.

This clone was detected a few times. V is TRBV6-1 and J is TRBJ1-1; unclear D gene. V was trimmed by 5 bases and J by 5 bases, leaving 15 bases between them. Germline loops: CDR1 MNHNS, CDR2 SASEGT. The CDR3 covers 14 residues. Here the CDR3 DNA reads TGTGCCAGCAGTCTAGAGGGCCTGGGAACTGAAGCTTTCTTT. Protein product: CASSLEGLGTEAFF.

CDR3 amino acids: CASSLASQHDYGYTF. The CDR3 coding sequence is TGTGCCAGCAGCTTAGCTTCACAGCACGACTATGGCTACACCTTC. The chain employs TRBV7-2 and TRBJ1-2; D not resolved. In germline, CDR1 is SGHTA, CDR2 FQGNSA. The CDR3 has 15 residues. Trimming removed 0 bases from V and 3 bases from J, with 11 bases in between.

This rearrangement joins TRBV5-1 to TRBJ2-7; TRBD1 might be the D (5 bases). The germline V gene has CDR1 SGHRS and CDR2 YFSETQ. V was clipped by 4 bases and J by 1 base, with 12 bases between them. The length of the CDR3 is 14 residues. The CDR3 loop is CASSGPQESYEQYF. The DNA of the CDR3 is TGCGCCAGCAGCGGACCACAGGAGTCCTACGAGCAGTACTTC.

V gene TRBV5-4 combines with J gene TRBJ2-3; tentative D call: TRBD2 (6 bases). Germline CDR1 and CDR2: SGHNT and YYREEE (reference sequence). V was trimmed by 0 bases and J by 4 bases, leaving 18 bases between them. The length of the CDR3 is 17 residues. The CDR3 DNA sequence: TGTGCCAGCAGCTTGGCCGTTGGGGCGGGAATCCCAGATACGCAGTATTTT. This codes for CASSLAVGAGIPDTQYF.

This clone was found once. The CDR3 nucleotides are TGTGCCAGCAGCAACGTTGTCGACGTACAGTACAATGAGCAGTTCTTC. Protein product: CASSNVVDVQYNEQFF. The J gene is TRBJ2-1, the V gene TRBV21-1; TRBD1 is taken as the D call from the table, unchecked against the DNA. TRBV21-1 is given as a pseudogene. CDR3 length: 16 amino acids.